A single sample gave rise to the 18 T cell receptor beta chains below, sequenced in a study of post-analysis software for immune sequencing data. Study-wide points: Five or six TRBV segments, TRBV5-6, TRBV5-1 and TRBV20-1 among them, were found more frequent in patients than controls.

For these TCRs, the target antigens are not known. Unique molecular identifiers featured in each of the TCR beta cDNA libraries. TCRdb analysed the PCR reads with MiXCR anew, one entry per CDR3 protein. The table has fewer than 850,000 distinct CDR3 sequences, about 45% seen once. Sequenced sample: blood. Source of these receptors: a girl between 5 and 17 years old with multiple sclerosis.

This CDR3 reads CASNPIGNYNEQFF. The CDR3 DNA follows: TGTGCCAGCAACCCTATTGGAAACTACAATGAGCAGTTCTTC. V is TRBV6-1 and J is TRBJ2-1; the D is unclear. The germline CDR1 and CDR2 sequences are MNHNS and SASEGT. V was pared by 7 bases and J by 3 bases, with 13 bases between. The CDR3 sequence is 14 residues long.

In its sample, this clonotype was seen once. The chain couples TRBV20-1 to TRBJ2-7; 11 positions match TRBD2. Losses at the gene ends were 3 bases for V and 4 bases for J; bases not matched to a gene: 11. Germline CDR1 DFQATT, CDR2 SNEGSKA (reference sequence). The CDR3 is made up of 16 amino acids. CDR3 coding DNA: TGCAGTGCTAGGGGACTAGCGGAGGCCAGAGGGTACGAGCAGTACTTC. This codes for CSARGLAEARGYEQYF.

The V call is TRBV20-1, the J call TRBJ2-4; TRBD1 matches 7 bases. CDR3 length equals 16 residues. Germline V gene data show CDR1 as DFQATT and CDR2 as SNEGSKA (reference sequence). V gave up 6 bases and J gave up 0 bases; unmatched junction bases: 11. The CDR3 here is CSATTRDSLAKNIQYF. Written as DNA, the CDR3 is TGCAGTGCCACAACTCGGGACAGTCTAGCCAAAAACATTCAGTACTTC.

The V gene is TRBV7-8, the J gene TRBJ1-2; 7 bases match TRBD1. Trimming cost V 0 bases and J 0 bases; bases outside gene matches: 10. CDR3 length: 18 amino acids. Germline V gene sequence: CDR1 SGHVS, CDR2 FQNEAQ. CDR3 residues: CASSLAGRQGAANYGYTF. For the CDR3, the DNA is TGTGCCAGCAGCTTAGCGGGGAGACAGGGAGCGGCTAACTATGGCTACACCTTC.

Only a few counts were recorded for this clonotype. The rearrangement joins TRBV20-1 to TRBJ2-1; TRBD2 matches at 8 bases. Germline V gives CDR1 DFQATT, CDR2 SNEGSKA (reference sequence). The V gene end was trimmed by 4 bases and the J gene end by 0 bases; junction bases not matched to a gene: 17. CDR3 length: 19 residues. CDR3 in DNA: TGCAGTGCTATAGCGCCGGGACTAGAAGATCCCAGCTCCTACAATGAGCAGTTCTTC. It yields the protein CSAIAPGLEDPSSYNEQFF.

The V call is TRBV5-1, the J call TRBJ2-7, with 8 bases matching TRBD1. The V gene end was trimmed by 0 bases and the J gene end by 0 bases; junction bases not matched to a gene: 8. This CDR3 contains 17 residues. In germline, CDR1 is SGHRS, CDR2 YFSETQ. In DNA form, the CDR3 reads TGCGCCAGCAGCTTGGCCCCAGGGACAGGAGGCTCCTACGAGCAGTACTTC. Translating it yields CASSLAPGTGGSYEQYF.

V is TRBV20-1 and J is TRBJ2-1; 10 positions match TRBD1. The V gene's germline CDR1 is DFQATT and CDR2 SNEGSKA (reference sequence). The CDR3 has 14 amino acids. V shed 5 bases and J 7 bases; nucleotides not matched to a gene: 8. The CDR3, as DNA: TGCAGTGCTCAAGGACAGGGGGAGAGAAATGAGCAGTTCTTC. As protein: CSAQGQGERNEQFF.

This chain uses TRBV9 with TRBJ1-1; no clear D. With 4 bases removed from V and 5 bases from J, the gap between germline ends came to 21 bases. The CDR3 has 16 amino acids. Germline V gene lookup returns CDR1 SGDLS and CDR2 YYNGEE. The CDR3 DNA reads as TGTGCCAGCAGCCCCACTGGAGACTTCCGGAAGACTGAAGCTTTCTTT. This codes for CASSPTGDFRKTEAFF.

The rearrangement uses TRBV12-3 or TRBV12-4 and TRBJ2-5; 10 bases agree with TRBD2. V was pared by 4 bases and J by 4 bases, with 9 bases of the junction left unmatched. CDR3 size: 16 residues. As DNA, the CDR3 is TGTGCCAGCAGTTCAGAGGTTGAGCGGGAGGGAGAGACCCAGTACTTC. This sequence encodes CASSSEVEREGETQYF.

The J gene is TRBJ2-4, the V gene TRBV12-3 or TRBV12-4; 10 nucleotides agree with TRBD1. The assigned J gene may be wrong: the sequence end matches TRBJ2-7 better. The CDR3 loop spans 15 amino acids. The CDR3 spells CASTFLGQGSREQYF. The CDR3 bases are TGTGCCAGCACCTTTTTGGGACAGGGGTCTCGCGAGCAGTACTTC.

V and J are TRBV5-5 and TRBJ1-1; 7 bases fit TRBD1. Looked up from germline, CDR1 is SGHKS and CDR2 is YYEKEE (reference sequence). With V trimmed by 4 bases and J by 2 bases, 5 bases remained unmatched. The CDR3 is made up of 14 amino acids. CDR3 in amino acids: CASSPWTGNTEAFF. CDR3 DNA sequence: TGTGCCAGCAGCCCCTGGACAGGAAACACTGAAGCTTTCTTT. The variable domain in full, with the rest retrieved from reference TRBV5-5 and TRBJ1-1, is DAGVTQSPTHLIKTRGQQVTLRCSPISGHKSVSWYQQVLGQGPQFIFQYYEKEERGRGNFPDRFSARQFPNYSSELNVNALLLGDSALYLCASSPWTGNTEAFFGQGTRLTVV.

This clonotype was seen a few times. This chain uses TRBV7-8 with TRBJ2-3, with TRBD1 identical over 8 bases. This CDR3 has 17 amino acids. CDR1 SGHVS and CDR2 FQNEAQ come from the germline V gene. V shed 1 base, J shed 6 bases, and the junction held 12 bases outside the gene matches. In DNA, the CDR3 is TGTGCCAGCAGCTTAGTCCCCGGTTGGCAGGGGGCCGATACGCAGTATTTT. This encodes CASSLVPGWQGADTQYF.

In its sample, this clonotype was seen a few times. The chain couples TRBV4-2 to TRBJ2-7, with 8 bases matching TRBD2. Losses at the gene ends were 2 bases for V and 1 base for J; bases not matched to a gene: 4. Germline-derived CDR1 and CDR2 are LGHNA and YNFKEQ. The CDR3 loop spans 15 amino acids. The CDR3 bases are TGTGCCAGCAGCCAATGGGGCGGGAGGTCCTACGAGCAGTACTTC. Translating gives CASSQWGGRSYEQYF.

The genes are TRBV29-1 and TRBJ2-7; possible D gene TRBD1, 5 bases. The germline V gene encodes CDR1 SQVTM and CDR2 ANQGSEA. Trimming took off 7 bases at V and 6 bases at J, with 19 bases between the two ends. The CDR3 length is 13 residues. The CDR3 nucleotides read TGCAGCGCCGTCGGGCTCCAGGGAAGCGAGCAGTACTTC. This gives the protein CSAVGLQGSEQYF.

Written as DNA, the CDR3 is TGCAGCGTCGAGGGGCCGGGACTAGCCTACAATGAGCAGTTCTTC. Its translation: CSVEGPGLAYNEQFF. The chain has TRBV29-1 and TRBJ2-1; TRBD2 aligns across 8 bases. Germline V gene lookup returns CDR1 SQVTM and CDR2 ANQGSEA. Trimming at V came to 6 bases and at J to 2 bases, leaving 9 bases not matched to a gene. The CDR3 runs 15 residues.

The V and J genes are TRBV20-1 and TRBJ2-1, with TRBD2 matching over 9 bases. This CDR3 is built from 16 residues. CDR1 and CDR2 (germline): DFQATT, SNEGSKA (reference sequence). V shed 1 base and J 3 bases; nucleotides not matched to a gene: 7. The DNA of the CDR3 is TGCAGTGCTAGAGGGCAGACTAGCGGTTACTACAATGAGCAGTTCTTC. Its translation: CSARGQTSGYYNEQFF.

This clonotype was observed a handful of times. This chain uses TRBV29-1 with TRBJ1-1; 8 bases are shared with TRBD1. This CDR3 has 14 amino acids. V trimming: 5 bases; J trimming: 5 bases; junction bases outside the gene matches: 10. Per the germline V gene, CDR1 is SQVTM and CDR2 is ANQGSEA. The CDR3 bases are TGCAGCGTTCTTTCGGACAGGGCCGCTACTGAAGCTTTCTTT. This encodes CSVLSDRAATEAFF.

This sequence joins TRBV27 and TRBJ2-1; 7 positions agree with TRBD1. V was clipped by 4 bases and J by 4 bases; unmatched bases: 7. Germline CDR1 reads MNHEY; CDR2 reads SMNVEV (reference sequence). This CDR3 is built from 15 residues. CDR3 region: CASSYRRGQYNEQFF. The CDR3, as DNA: TGTGCCAGCAGTTACCGCCGGGGACAGTACAATGAGCAGTTCTTC.